This record covers a single TCR beta chain. Its antigen is undetermined. This specimen comes from a study of blood T cells in healthy people across ages. Study-level findings and limits: Long-lived donors had more naive CD4+ cells and higher diversity than aged donors. It was not known whether donors were CMV positive (a possible confounder of expanded clonotype changes).

Then a second PCR, running about 6 to 12 cycles, was carried out with a sample-barcoded 5' primer and a J-beta primer mix. The template-switch adaptor was a 5' adaptor with 12 random nucleotides. It tagged each cDNA molecule. TCRdb fed the 5' RACE reads into MiXCR, producing one record per CDR3 protein. Found here are about 1,500,000 distinct CDR3 sequences, 28% of them singletons; the top ten hold around 7.7%. The length of the CDR3 is 12 residues. Trimming removed 6 bases from V and 7 bases from J, with 11 bases in between. The material sequenced was blood. This chain links TRBV12-3 or TRBV12-4 with TRBJ2-3; either TRBD1 or TRBD2 may fit D (5 bases each). This TCR was sampled from a woman in her 30s in good health. This chain's CDR3 is CASRPRDHTQYF. CDR3 sequence (DNA): TGTGCCAGCAGGCCCCGGGACCATACGCAGTATTTT.